Included here is one TCR beta chain sequence, with context. The antigen is not known. Other DNA sequences in the sample encode the same CDR3. The data stem from a study of shared clonotypes between healthy human individuals. Study-level results: Sorted-subset sequencing was shown by rarefaction to be incomplete despite large depth. An anticipated effect of sequencing depth on clonotype sharing among donors was recognized. Between a handful of donors, naive CD4 clonotypes were shared at a level of about 5%.

Looked up from germline, CDR1 is SQVTM and CDR2 is ANQGSEA. There are 13 residues in the CDR3. V dropped 6 bases and J dropped 0 bases, with 11 bases sitting between them. The donor population consisted of healthy HIV-negative adults with no recent acute infections or vaccinations. The protocol was immunoSEQ multiplex PCR, while the TCRdb copy is restricted to in-frame clones and leaves out a portion. The sample lists about 2.3 million clones; about nine tenths were seen once. The receptor was derived from a man aged 18 to 29 in good health. Some clones in this sample may be carry-over from other donors' samples. J is TRBJ1-1 and V is TRBV29-1; D possibly corresponds to TRBD1 (5 bases). Sequenced sample: naive CD4+ T cells from PBMCs. Subset defined: CD45RA+ positively selected. The CDR3 sequence is CSVAGIMNTEAFF. The CDR3 nucleotides read TGCAGCGTAGCAGGGATCATGAACACTGAAGCTTTCTTT.